The rows below give T cell receptor beta chains drawn from one sample of a study of cytomegalovirus exposure and HLA in healthy donors. Using immunoSEQ multiplex PCR, the repertoire was profiled, and TCRdb retains in-frame clones only, with some absent. The sample has a few hundred thousand clones, almost 85% seen once. The sample comprised PBMCs. The origin of the receptors is a woman aged 40-49 years in good health and CMV-seropositive. CDR3s include the opening cysteine and the closing phenylalanine or tryptophan. A D gene is named only where the DNA matches it firmly. Rows may omit the clone size; those that give it use once, few, many or a size class.

>14|once|TRBV7-2|TRBJ2-7|.
CASRTGTHSYEQYF
TGTGCCAGCAGGACCGGGACTCACTCCTACGAGCAGTACTTC
>14|.|TRBV7-8|TRBJ2-1|.
CASSLGPGVSEQFF
TGTGCCAGCAGCTTAGGGCCCGGGGTATCGGAGCAGTTCTTC
>14|few|TRBV29-1|TRBJ2-5|TRBD2
CSVTAGGGGETQYF
TGCAGCGTTACCGCGGGGGGGGGTGGAGAGACCCAGTACTTC
>16|.|TRBV11-3|TRBJ2-6|TRBD2
CASSLASSGHSDVLTF
TGTGCCAGCAGCTTAGCTTCTAGCGGCCACTCTGACGTCCTGACTTTC
>16|few|TRBV7-8|TRBJ2-7|TRBD2
CASSLATSGGSYEQYF
TGTGCCAGCAGCTTAGCGACTAGCGGAGGCTCCTACGAGCAGTACTTC
>15|.|TRBV4-3|TRBJ1-5|TRBD1
CASSQGWTGNQPQHF
TGCGCCAGCAGCCAAGGGTGGACAGGGAATCAGCCCCAGCATTTT
>18|.|TRBV5-1|TRBJ2-1|TRBD2
CASSLGPTLAGASREQFF
TGCGCCAGCAGCTTGGGGCCAACACTAGCGGGAGCCAGTCGTGAGCAGTTCTTC
>15|.|TRBV5-1|TRBJ2-3|TRBD2
CASSPGLAGVDTQYF
TGCGCCAGCAGCCCGGGACTAGCGGGAGTAGATACGCAGTATTTT
>18|.|TRBV7-3|TRBJ2-1|TRBD2
CASSSTSELAGGRNEQFF
TGTGCCAGCAGCTCGACATCGGAACTAGCGGGAGGACGCAATGAGCAGTTCTTC
>16|.|TRBV7-3|TRBJ2-1|TRBD2
CASSLSGASGKYEQFF
TGTGCCAGCAGCTTATCCGGGGCTAGCGGGAAATATGAGCAGTTCTTC
>14|.|TRBV5-6|TRBJ1-2|.
CASSLGGKGYGYTF
TGTGCCAGCAGCTTGGGGGGCAAAGGCTATGGCTACACCTTC
>14|.|TRBV6-5|TRBJ2-1|.
CASSYKSSYNEQFF
TGTGCCAGCAGTTATAAGAGCTCCTACAATGAGCAGTTCTTC
>17|once|TRBV5-1|TRBJ2-2|TRBD2
CASSPPGLAENTGELFF
TGCGCCAGCAGCCCGCCGGGACTAGCGGAGAACACCGGGGAGCTGTTTTTT
>14|.|TRBV29-1|TRBJ2-2|TRBD1
CSASRQGSTGELFF
TGCAGCGCATCCCGACAGGGTTCGACCGGGGAGCTGTTCTTT
>16|.|TRBV6-5|TRBJ1-2|.
CASSYSSGTGRYGYTF
TGTGCCAGCAGTTACTCGTCGGGAACAGGGCGGTATGGCTACACCTTC
>15|few|TRBV4-1|TRBJ1-4|TRBD1
CASSQDAWTGWKLFF
TGCGCCAGCAGCCAAGACGCATGGACAGGGTGGAAACTGTTTTTT
>16|.|TRBV5-1|TRBJ1-1|TRBD1
CASSKLGTDLNTEAFF
TGCGCCAGCAGCAAACTGGGGACAGACCTGAACACTGAAGCTTTCTTT
>15|once|TRBV7-9|TRBJ2-2|.
CASSPGTPNTGELFF
TGTGCCAGCAGCCCCGGGACTCCGAACACCGGGGAGCTGTTTTTT
>14|.|TRBV4-2|TRBJ1-5|.
CASSQGQSGQPQHF
TGTGCCAGCAGCCAAGGACAGTCAGGGCAGCCCCAGCATTTT
>14|.|TRBV5-5|TRBJ2-1|TRBD2
CASSFSGTYNEQFF
TGTGCCAGCAGCTTTAGCGGGACCTACAATGAGCAGTTCTTC
>16|few|TRBV7-9|TRBJ2-1|TRBD2
CASSLGLAGFVNEQFF
TGTGCCAGCAGCTTGGGACTAGCGGGATTCGTAAATGAGCAGTTCTTC
>14|.|TRBV30|TRBJ2-1|.
CAWSKQGPYNEQFF
TGTGCCTGGAGTAAACAGGGTCCCTACAATGAGCAGTTCTTC
>20|few|TRBV21-1|TRBJ2-7|.
CASSNLGTGGTSGNLYEQYF
TGTGCCAGCAGCAATTTAGGGACAGGGGGGACTAGCGGGAATCTCTACGAGCAGTACTTC
>15|.|TRBV4-1|TRBJ1-4|.
CASSLDRTTNEKLFF
TGCGCCAGCAGCCTTGACAGGACAACTAATGAAAAACTGTTTTTT
>12|once|TRBV28|TRBJ1-1|TRBD1
CASSPGGTEAFF
TGTGCCAGCAGTCCAGGGGGGACTGAAGCTTTCTTT
>17|.|TRBV6-1|TRBJ2-3|TRBD2
CASSEGLAGGPTDTQYF
TGTGCCAGCAGTGAAGGACTAGCGGGAGGACCCACAGATACGCAGTATTTT
>12|.|TRBV28|TRBJ1-3|.
CASSYRRNTIYF
TGTGCCAGCAGTTACAGAAGAAACACCATATATTTT
>11|.|TRBV28|TRBJ1-1|.
CASSRGTEAFF
TGTGCCAGCAGCCGGGGGACTGAAGCTTTCTTT
>16|.|TRBV4-3|TRBJ2-7|.
CASSQDVPPGHYEQYF
TGCGCCAGCAGCCAAGATGTTCCGCCGGGACACTACGAGCAGTACTTC
>15|.|TRBV7-2|TRBJ2-1|.
CASSLGGVSGNEQFF
TGTGCCAGCAGCTTAGGGGGCGTCTCTGGCAATGAGCAGTTCTTC
>15|.|TRBV18|TRBJ2-1|TRBD2
CASSPGTSSYNEQFF
TGTGCCAGCTCACCCGGGACTAGCTCCTACAATGAGCAGTTCTTC
>16|.|TRBV4-3|TRBJ2-3|TRBD2
CASSQDLAGYTDTQYF
TGCGCCAGCAGCCAAGACCTAGCGGGATACACAGATACGCAGTATTTT
>16|.|TRBV7-9|TRBJ1-1|TRBD1
CASRAGTGLMNTEAFF
TGTGCCAGCAGGGCCGGGACAGGGCTTATGAACACTGAAGCTTTCTTT
>14|.|TRBV28|TRBJ1-2|TRBD1
CASRLTGDSYGYTF
TGTGCCAGCAGGCTTACAGGGGACAGCTATGGCTACACCTTC
>16|few|TRBV9|TRBJ2-2|.
CASSVGSLANTGELFF
TGTGCCAGCAGCGTGGGTAGCCTCGCGAACACCGGGGAGCTGTTTTTT
>15|.|TRBV29-1|TRBJ2-5|.
CSVEETYFAPRAQYF
TGCAGCGTTGAGGAGACGTACTTCGCCCCGAGGGCCCAGTACTTC
>13|.|TRBV6-5|TRBJ2-7|.
CASSYSRGGEQYF
TGTGCCAGCAGTTACTCGAGGGGGGGGGAGCAGTACTTC
>13|.|TRBV5-1|TRBJ1-1|.
CASSFEGNTEAFF
TGCGCCAGCAGCTTTGAGGGAAACACTGAAGCTTTCTTT
>14|once|TRBV7-6|TRBJ2-3|.
CASSLLTGGDTQYF
TGTGCCAGCAGCTTACTCACCGGCGGTGATACGCAGTATTTT
>13|.|TRBV30|TRBJ1-1|TRBD1
CASHRGGDTEAFF
TGTGCCTCCCACAGGGGGGGGGACACTGAAGCTTTCTTT
>14|.|TRBV6-5|TRBJ1-2|TRBD1
CASSKTQGAYRYTF
TGTGCCAGCAGTAAAACACAGGGGGCTTACCGCTACACCTTC
>14|once|TRBV30|TRBJ2-7|.
CAWSVGGSVYEQYF
TGTGCCTGGAGTGTAGGGGGTAGCGTCTACGAGCAGTACTTC
>15|.|TRBV5-1|TRBJ2-2|TRBD2
CASSGREGTTGELFF
TGCGCCAGCAGCGGGCGGGAGGGCACCACCGGGGAGCTGTTTTTT
>12|few|TRBV6-1|TRBJ2-1|TRBD2
CASSESGTRDIF
TGTGCCAGCAGTGAATCCGGGACTAGAGATATCTTC
>15|.|TRBV28|TRBJ2-1|TRBD1
CASSPRDRPVNEQFF
TGTGCCAGCAGTCCCCGGGACAGGCCCGTAAATGAGCAGTTCTTC
>15|.|TRBV2|TRBJ2-1|.
CASARGGDYYNEQFF
TGTGCCAGCGCGAGAGGGGGGGACTACTACAATGAGCAGTTCTTC
>14|.|TRBV18|TRBJ1-2|TRBD1
CASSPGQGTFGYTF
TGTGCCAGCTCACCGGGACAGGGGACGTTTGGCTACACCTTC
>14|.|TRBV6-5|TRBJ2-7|TRBD2
CASMLAGGPYEQYF
TGTGCCAGCATGCTAGCGGGAGGGCCCTACGAGCAGTACTTC
>18|.|TRBV9|TRBJ2-3|TRBD2
CASSPYGLAGVGTDTQYF
TGTGCCAGCAGCCCTTATGGACTAGCGGGAGTAGGCACAGATACGCAGTATTTT
>13|.|TRBV9|TRBJ2-1|.
CASSVEGSGAQFF
TGTGCCAGCAGCGTAGAAGGAAGCGGTGCGCAGTTCTTC
>15|.|TRBV4-3|TRBJ2-5|.
CASSQAFGLQETQYF
TGCGCCAGCAGCCAAGCTTTCGGTTTACAAGAGACCCAGTACTTC
>15|.|TRBV5-4|TRBJ2-1|TRBD1
CASSLPGGANNEQFF
TGTGCCAGCAGTCTTCCAGGGGGCGCGAACAATGAGCAGTTCTTC
>13|.|TRBV6-5|TRBJ2-7|.
CASSSDSSYEQYF
TGTGCCAGCAGTTCGGACAGTTCCTACGAGCAGTACTTC
>16|few|TRBV15|TRBJ2-1|.
CATSLGFFRSYNEQFF
TGTGCCACCAGTCTCGGTTTTTTTCGCTCCTACAATGAGCAGTTCTTC
>16|once|TRBV7-2|TRBJ2-3|TRBD2
CASSLGGLAGGDTQYF
TGTGCCAGCAGCTTAGGGGGACTAGCGGGAGGGGATACGCAGTATTTT